The sequence of this T cell receptor (beta chain) was determined in a study of blood T cells in healthy people across ages (dated by TCRdb to about 2015). The study in broad terms: In model experiments, template switching captured about one uniquely barcoded TCR beta cDNA molecule for every two T cells. Age-related changes in TCR beta repertoire diversity were measured in the study by deep sequencing normalized with unique cDNA molecular identifiers. The donors were split into four age groups: young (average around 15 years), middle-aged (39), aged (roughly 60) and long-lived (approximately 80). To avoid experimental bias, donors of different ages were randomly spread across the sequencing lanes. The study analyzed two additional independent replicas of 1 million unique cDNA reads from the same blood draw for two donors, one aged 18 to 29 and one aged 80 or older. What the authors observed across the whole study: Estimates of total diversity based on one million sequenced T cells were considered lower bounds and underestimates. Because donor CMV infection status was unknown, age-related changes in expanded clonotypes were potentially confounded. As age increased, observed TCR beta diversity per million T cells dropped in a roughly linear way, and a significant reduction was already evident by age 40. The percentage of naive T cells measured by flow cytometry correlated strongly with observed TCR beta diversity. Bulk unsorted PBMC profiling prevented conclusive comparison of naive and antigen-experienced compartments. Compared with the aged group, more naive CD4+ T cells, fewer expanded clones and increased TCR diversity were shown by the long-lived group, suggesting age selection.

The CDR3 goes from the cysteine to the phenylalanine over 16 residues. The kept DNA is CDR3 alone, 48 bases in frame from the first base. Taken from the germline V gene, the CDR1 and CDR2 loops are MNHNS and SASEGT. Trimming accounts for 4 bases at V and 2 bases at J, while the number of junction bases matched to no gene is 11. Comment on this clonotype: Its antigen is not yet known. The input lacks base qualities; no much larger clone sits a single base away.

Libraries were built with 5' RACE. The sequencer listed for this sample is Illumina HiSeq 2500. A second PCR of roughly 6 to 12 cycles was run with a J-beta primer mix and a sample-barcoded 5' primer. Each TCR beta cDNA molecule received a unique molecular identifier from a template-switch 5' adaptor carrying 12 random nucleotides. At least 2.5 million CDR3-containing paired-end reads were obtained from each sample. The Mint cDNA synthesis kit, primed by a TRBC-specific oligonucleotide, was used to synthesize first-strand cDNA from all RNA. Following uracil-DNA glycosylase treatment, all cDNA underwent a first 18-cycle PCR with the universal primers M1SS and BC2_uni_R. In the paper's pipeline: For normalization, 1 million high-quality reads, each with a distinct molecular identifier, were randomly selected from each sample. Reads with shared molecular identifiers were discarded instead of being binned into consensus sequences. MiTCR, run with a Q25 quality threshold and the strictest error-elimination algorithm, handled CDR3 identification, clonotype clustering and error correction. A nonparametric unseen species model using Euler transformation provided a lower-bound estimate of total TCR beta diversity. TCRdb ran its own pipeline on the public reads, namely fastp trimming at Q25 and MiXCR clone calling, and kept in-frame beta chains. For every CDR3 protein sequence, its rows merge into one entry that carries the most common genes and DNA. The V and J calls follow TCRdb's processing rather than the paper's. This sample has over 1.5 million distinct CDR3 sequences in its table, and roughly 49% of those were observed once. The ten biggest clones cover roughly 2% of the sample.

The donors were about 40 Caucasian individuals from Russia, aged roughly 6 to 90 years, who were systemically healthy. Each donor gave 8 to 10 milliliters of peripheral blood, drawn into EDTA-treated Vacutainer tubes. Ficoll-Paque density-gradient centrifugation was used to isolate PBMCs, with at least 6 million per sample. Total RNA, at least 5 micrograms per sample, was extracted from PBMCs with Trizol reagent. Naive CD45RAhigh/CD27high T cell percentages were measured by flow cytometry on a PBMC aliquot from every donor. What was sequenced was blood. The clonotype was recovered from a woman in her 40s in good health. The chain uses TRBV6-1 and TRBJ2-7; the junction holds 7 bases that match TRBD1. For the CDR3, the sequence is CASSVGRDSLTYEQYF. The DNA sequence reads TGTGCCAGCAGTGTGGGCCGGGACAGCTTGACCTACGAGCAGTACTTC.